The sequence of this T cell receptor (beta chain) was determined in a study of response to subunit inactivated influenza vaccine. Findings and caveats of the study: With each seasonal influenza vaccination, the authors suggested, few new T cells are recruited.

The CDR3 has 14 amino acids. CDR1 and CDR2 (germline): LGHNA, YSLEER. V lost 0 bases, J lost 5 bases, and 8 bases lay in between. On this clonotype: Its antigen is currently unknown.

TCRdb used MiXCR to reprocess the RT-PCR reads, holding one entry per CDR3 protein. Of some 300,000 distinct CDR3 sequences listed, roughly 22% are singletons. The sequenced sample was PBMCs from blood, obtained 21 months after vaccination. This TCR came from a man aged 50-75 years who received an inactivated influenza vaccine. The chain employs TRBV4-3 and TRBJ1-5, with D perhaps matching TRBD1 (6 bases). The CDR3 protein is CASSQDTGYQPQHF. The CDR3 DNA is TGCGCCAGCAGCCAAGATACAGGGTATCAGCCCCAGCATTTT.